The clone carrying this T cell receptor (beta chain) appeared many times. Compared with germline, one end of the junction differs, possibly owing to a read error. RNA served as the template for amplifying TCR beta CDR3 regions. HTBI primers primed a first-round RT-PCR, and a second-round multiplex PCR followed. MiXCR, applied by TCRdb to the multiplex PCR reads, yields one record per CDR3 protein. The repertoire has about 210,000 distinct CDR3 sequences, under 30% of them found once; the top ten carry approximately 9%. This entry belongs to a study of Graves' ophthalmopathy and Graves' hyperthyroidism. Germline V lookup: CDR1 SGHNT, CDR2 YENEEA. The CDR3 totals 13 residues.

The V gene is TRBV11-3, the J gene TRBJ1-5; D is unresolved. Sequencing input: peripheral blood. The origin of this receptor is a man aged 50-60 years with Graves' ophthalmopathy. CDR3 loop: CASSLGVDQPQHF. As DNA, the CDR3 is TGTGCCAGCAGTTTAGGTGTTGATCAGCCCCAGCATTTT.